One and the same sample provided the 20 T cell receptor beta chains below, sequenced in a study of T cell responses to AZD1222 COVID-19 vaccine. Using immunoSEQ multiplex PCR, the repertoire was profiled, and TCRdb retains in-frame clones only, with some absent. The table records 28,000 or so clones, 88% of them present only once. The source was peripheral blood, collected 28 days after the second AZD1222 dose. These receptors originate from an adult who received the AZD1222 COVID-19 vaccine.

The chain carries TRBV4-1 and TRBJ1-5; TRBD1 aligns across 8 bases. CDR3 length: 16 amino acids. The trim removed 4 bases at V and 3 bases at J, leaving 8 bases unmatched. Germline values: CDR1 MGHRA, CDR2 YSYEKL. The CDR3 reads CASSPNSGGNNQPQHF. For the CDR3, the DNA is TGCGCCAGCAGCCCGAACTCAGGGGGCAACAATCAGCCCCAGCATTTT.

The gene calls are TRBV2 and TRBJ1-2; the D is unclear. The CDR3 sequence is 13 residues long. Trimming removed 3 bases at V and 5 bases at J, with 10 bases between. From germline, CDR1 is SNHLY and CDR2 FYNNEI. In DNA, the CDR3 is TGTGCCAGCAGTGAGGGCCGAATATATGGCTACACCTTC. This gives the protein CASSEGRIYGYTF.

As for this clone: Within the sample, other DNA sequences also encode this same CDR3. V is TRBV5-4 and J is TRBJ2-5; 14 positions match TRBD2. Germline CDR1 reads SGHNT; CDR2 reads YYREEE (reference sequence). This CDR3 is built from 16 residues. Trimming took 4 bases from V and 2 from J; bases not matched to a gene: 4. CDR3 coding DNA: TGTGCCAGCAGCCCCGGGACTAGCGGGGGACAAGAGACCCAGTACTTC. Translation: CASSPGTSGGQETQYF.

There are a few counts of this clone. This chain connects TRBV7-2 to TRBJ2-3; 8 positions match TRBD1. This CDR3 comprises 14 residues. CDR1 is SGHTA, CDR2 FQGNSA, per germline. V shed 8 bases, J shed 3 bases, and the junction held 7 bases outside the gene matches. The CDR3 here is CASGRTGPTDTQYF. The CDR3 DNA is TGTGCCAGCGGACGGACAGGGCCGACAGATACGCAGTATTTT. The full variable domain, in which reference TRBV7-2 and TRBJ2-3 provide the parts outside the CDR3, is GAGVSQSPSNKVTEKGKDVELRCDPISGHTALYWYRQSLGQGLEFLIYFQGNSAPDKSGLPSDRFSAERTGGSVSTLTIQRTQQEDSAVYLCASGRTGPTDTQYFGPGTRLTVL.

This rearrangement joins TRBV5-6 to TRBJ2-3; TRBD1 is a possible D gene (6 bases). The germline gives CDR1 SGHDT, CDR2 YYEEEE. The CDR3 contains 14 residues. V was shortened by 1 base and J by 2 bases, with 8 bases between the two germline ends. As DNA, the CDR3 is TGTGCCAGCAGCTTGCGACAGGTCACAGATACGCAGTATTTT. It codes for CASSLRQVTDTQYF.

This clone was counted once. CDR3 sequence reads: CASGGQGGQPQHF. The CDR3 nucleotides are TGTGCCAGCGGAGGACAGGGTGGTCAGCCCCAGCATTTT. The chain links TRBV3-1 (or the pseudogene TRBV3-2) to TRBJ1-5; TRBD1 agrees at 8 bases. The V and J ends lost 8 bases and 6 bases, in that order; junction bases with no gene match: 6. Per the germline V gene, CDR1 is LGHDT and CDR2 is YNNKEL (reference sequence). The CDR3 contains 13 residues.

The chain links TRBV6-1 to TRBJ1-6; TRBD1 might be the D (5 bases). CDR3 length: 16 residues. V lost 2 bases and J 11 bases, leaving 19 bases between the germline ends. Germline CDR1 MNHNS, CDR2 SASEGT. The CDR3 reads CASSEYSPDMGPPLHF. The CDR3 coding sequence is TGTGCCAGCAGTGAATACAGTCCGGACATGGGGCCACCCCTCCACTTT.

V gene TRBV7-2 combines with J gene TRBJ2-5, with a possible D match to TRBD1 (6 bases). Per germline, CDR1 SGHTA and CDR2 FQGNSA. V was clipped by 0 bases and J by 5 bases, with 13 bases between them. CDR3 length: 15 residues. The CDR3: CASSLATTRGETQYF. The CDR3 nucleotides read TGTGCCAGCAGCTTAGCCACAACGAGGGGGGAGACCCAGTACTTC.

This clone came up once. The gene calls are TRBV6-5 and TRBJ2-5; tentatively, D is TRBD1 (6 bases). The CDR3 has 12 amino acids. V was shortened by 10 bases and J by 3 bases, with 12 bases between the two germline ends. Germline lookup yields CDR1 MNHEY and CDR2 SVGAGI. The CDR3 spells CATGQREETQYF. In DNA form, the CDR3 reads TGTGCCACCGGACAGAGGGAAGAGACCCAGTACTTC.

A few counts support this clone. The chain is built from TRBV5-1 and TRBJ1-1; D perhaps matches TRBD1 (5 bases). Between the trimmed V and J ends, which lost 4 bases and 2 bases, there was a span of 12 bases. The CDR3 spans 14 residues. The germline gives CDR1 SGHRS, CDR2 YFSETQ. CDR3 nucleotide sequence: TGCGCCAGCAGCCCCGGGACCATCAACACTGAAGCTTTCTTT. Translation: CASSPGTINTEAFF.

The V gene is TRBV7-2, the J gene TRBJ2-5, with 9 bases aligning to TRBD2. The germline CDR1 and CDR2 sequences are SGHTA and FQGNSA. There are 15 residues in the CDR3. V lost 0 bases to trimming and J lost 2 bases; unmatched junction nucleotides: 1. CDR3 sequence reads: CASSLARGGQETQYF. The CDR3 DNA reads TGTGCCAGCAGCTTAGCGCGGGGGGGGCAAGAGACCCAGTACTTC.

The CDR3 loop reads CASSQTQGTEAFF. CDR3 DNA sequence: TGTGCCAGCAGCCAGACACAGGGAACTGAAGCTTTCTTT. The rearrangement links TRBV3-1 (or the pseudogene TRBV3-2) to TRBJ1-1; TRBD1 is a possible D gene (6 bases). Germline CDR1 and CDR2: LGHDT and YNNKEL (reference sequence). The length of the CDR3 is 13 residues. V lost 3 bases to trimming and J lost 5 bases, with 10 bases between them.

The chain links TRBV19 to TRBJ1-6; tentatively, D is TRBD1 (5 bases). V shed 3 bases and J shed 2 bases, with 11 bases lying between them. Germline loops: CDR1 LNHDA, CDR2 SQIVND (reference sequence). The CDR3 spans 16 residues. The chain's CDR3 is CASSIGDQTYNSPLHF. CDR3 coding DNA: TGTGCCAGTAGTATTGGGGACCAAACCTATAATTCACCCCTCCACTTT.

This clone was seen more than once but under ten times. V is TRBV5-5 and J is TRBJ2-7, with 7 bases that match TRBD1. Unmatched junction bases numbered 8, after V lost 5 bases and J lost 0 bases. This CDR3 region has 15 residues. Germline assignment: CDR1 SGHKS and CDR2 YYEKEE (reference sequence). In DNA, the CDR3 is TGTGCCAGCAGTCGCGCCGGGACAGACTCCTACGAGCAGTACTTC. Translated, it gives CASSRAGTDSYEQYF.

This chain joins TRBV6-6 and TRBJ1-1; no firm D call. The germline V and J ends were trimmed by 11 bases and 1 base, with 17 bases remaining between them. Germline-derived CDR1 and CDR2 are MNHNY and SVGAGI (reference sequence). The CDR3 is made up of 14 amino acids. Written as DNA, the CDR3 is TGTGCCGGAACCACCGGCGCAGCGAACACTGAAGCTTTCTTT. This encodes CAGTTGAANTEAFF.

The CDR3 sequence is CASSYYRGRGYTF. In DNA form, the CDR3 reads TGTGCCAGCAGTTACTACAGGGGGCGAGGCTACACCTTC. This rearrangement joins TRBV6-6 to TRBJ1-2, with TRBD1 matching 9 bases. CDR3 length: 13 residues. The V and J ends lost 1 base and 8 bases, in that order; junction bases with no gene match: 2. Germline CDR1 MNHNY, CDR2 SVGAGI (reference sequence).

The J gene is TRBJ1-6, the V gene TRBV6-2 or TRBV6-3; D is ambiguous. CDR3 size: 12 residues. Trimming cost V 4 bases and J 7 bases, with 5 bases left between them. Germline V gene sequence: CDR1 MNHEY, CDR2 SVGEGT. The CDR3 sequence is CASSFPNSPLHF. As DNA, the CDR3 is TGTGCCAGCAGTTTCCCGAATTCACCCCTCCACTTT.

V is TRBV5-4 and J is TRBJ2-7; no clear D gene. The CDR3 spans 11 residues. CDR1 SGHNT and CDR2 YYREEE come from the germline V gene (reference sequence). V was cut by 3 bases and J by 0 bases, with 1 base left in between. The CDR3 DNA sequence: TGTGCCAGCAGCTCCTCCTACGAGCAGTACTTC. Its translation is CASSSSYEQYF.

The genes are TRBV4-2 and TRBJ2-1, with TRBD1 matching 9 bases. Per germline, CDR1 LGHNA and CDR2 YNFKEQ. CDR3 length: 15 residues. The ends lost 2 bases at V and 4 bases at J; junction bases unmatched: 3. The DNA for the CDR3 is TGTGCCAGCAGCCAACCGGGACAGGGATACAATGAGCAGTTCTTC. This codes for CASSQPGQGYNEQFF.

A word on this clone: It is unclear where the CDR3 begins or ends on the DNA, so no DNA is shown, and the CDR3 is as TCRdb lists it. The genes are TRBV28 and TRBJ1-2; TRBD1, the D gene given by the table, was not confirmed from the DNA. From its first to its last residue, the CDR3 has 14 amino acids. Per the germline V gene, CDR1 is MDHEN and CDR2 is SYDVKM. The CDR3 sequence: CASSSSTGGYGYTF.